This is a list of T cell receptor beta chains from one sample in a study of low-dose radiotherapy and immunotherapy resistance in tumors. TCRdb re-derived calls from the reads in MiXCR, one entry per CDR3 protein. The sample includes under 95,000 distinct CDR3 sequences, around 17% of them seen just once. The sequenced sample was PBMCs, obtained after low-dose radiotherapy plus immunotherapy. The receptors shown here come from a male donor with prostate cancer. The CDR3 runs from the conserved cysteine through the conserved F or W. Each record gives: CDR3 protein, CDR3 DNA, clone size, D gene, J gene, V gene. A D gene is named only where the DNA matches it firmly. Clone sizes are given selectively: once, few, many, or a class where the clone is expanded.

CDR3: CASSVGAWEGTIYF
DNA: TGTGCCAGCAGCGTGGGTGCATGGGAGGGCACCATATATTTT
size: many
D: -
J: TRBJ1-3
V: TRBV7-8

CDR3: CASKGLASFEQYF
DNA: TGTGCCAGCAAGGGACTAGCTTCTTTTGAGCAGTACTTC
size: few
D: TRBD2
J: TRBJ2-7
V: TRBV6-2/TRBV6-3

CDR3: CASRTGGPNTGELFF
DNA: TGCGCCAGCAGGACAGGGGGCCCGAACACCGGGGAGCTGTTTTTT
size: few
D: TRBD1
J: TRBJ2-2
V: TRBV5-1

CDR3: CASSQDGGYTQYF
DNA: TGTGCCAGCAGCCAAGATGGGGGATACACGCAGTATTTT
size: few
D: -
J: TRBJ2-3
V: TRBV3-1

CDR3: CASRQGGDRTDTQYF
DNA: TGTGCCAGCAGGCAGGGGGGTGATCGCACAGATACGCAGTATTTT
size: many
D: -
J: TRBJ2-3
V: TRBV6-2/TRBV6-3

CDR3: CASMRSGNTGELFF
DNA: TGTGCCAGCATGCGGTCAGGGAACACCGGGGAGCTGTTTTTT
size: many
D: -
J: TRBJ2-2
V: TRBV7-2

CDR3: CASSFGQKETQYF
DNA: TGTGCCAGCAGCTTCGGGCAGAAAGAGACCCAGTACTTC
size: few
D: -
J: TRBJ2-5
V: TRBV7-8

CDR3: CASSPSRNQPQHF
DNA: TGTGCCAGCAGCCCCTCGCGCAATCAGCCCCAGCATTTT
size: many
D: -
J: TRBJ1-5
V: TRBV28

CDR3: CASSLRQGTNEQYF
DNA: TGTGCCAGCAGCTTAAGACAGGGCACCAACGAGCAGTACTTC
size: -
D: TRBD1
J: TRBJ2-7
V: TRBV5-3

CDR3: CASSLYGGRFWNEQFF
DNA: TGTGCCAGCAGTTTATACGGGGGGAGGTTTTGGAATGAGCAGTTCTTC
size: many
D: TRBD2
J: TRBJ2-1
V: TRBV28

CDR3: CASRTETGWNSPLHF
DNA: TGTGCCAGTAGGACCGAGACAGGGTGGAATTCACCCCTCCACTTT
size: many
D: TRBD1
J: TRBJ1-6
V: TRBV19

CDR3: CASRQIQGNSPLHF
DNA: TGTGCCAGCAGGCAGATTCAGGGGAATTCACCCCTCCACTTT
size: few
D: -
J: TRBJ1-6
V: TRBV4-2

CDR3: CASSLSGASEAFF
DNA: TGTGCCAGCAGCTTATCCGGGGCGTCTGAAGCTTTCTTT
size: many
D: -
J: TRBJ1-1
V: TRBV7-2

CDR3: CASSLGTGQSPLHF
DNA: TGTGCCAGCAGCTTAGGTACAGGGCAGTCACCCCTCCACTTT
size: many
D: -
J: TRBJ1-6
V: TRBV7-3

CDR3: CASSLRQNEQFF
DNA: TGTGCCAGCAGCCTACGACAGAATGAGCAGTTCTTC
size: many
D: -
J: TRBJ2-1
V: TRBV6-1

CDR3: CASSLRRGFGYEQYF
DNA: TGTGCCAGCTCCCTCAGGCGGGGTTTTGGATACGAGCAGTACTTC
size: many
D: -
J: TRBJ2-7
V: TRBV28

CDR3: CASSTGGLAGVGTGELFF
DNA: TGTGCCAGCAGCACCGGGGGGCTAGCGGGAGTTGGGACCGGGGAGCTGTTTTTT
size: many
D: TRBD2
J: TRBJ2-2
V: TRBV5-4

CDR3: CASSSAFSGGLREQYF
DNA: TGTGCCAGCAGCTCAGCTTTTTCGGGGGGACTCAGGGAGCAGTACTTC
size: many
D: TRBD2
J: TRBJ2-7
V: TRBV7-6

CDR3: CASSQEIIGTGEAFF
DNA: TGTGCCAGCAGCCAAGAGATCATCGGGACAGGTGAAGCTTTCTTT
size: many
D: TRBD1
J: TRBJ1-1
V: TRBV4-2

CDR3: CASSRAWLNTEAFF
DNA: TGTGCCAGCAGCCGCGCCTGGTTGAACACTGAAGCTTTCTTT
size: -
D: -
J: TRBJ1-1
V: TRBV5-8

CDR3: CASSSTPPDTQYF
DNA: TGTGCCAGCAGCTCAACCCCCCCAGATACGCAGTATTTT
size: many
D: -
J: TRBJ2-3
V: TRBV7-2

CDR3: CSFSRDRASEVFF
DNA: TGCAGCTTTTCCCGGGACAGGGCTTCTGAAGTGTTTTTT
size: -
D: TRBD1
J: TRBJ1-4
V: TRBV29-1

CDR3: CATSDRDSYEQYF
DNA: TGTGCCACCAGTGACCGGGACAGCTACGAGCAGTACTTC
size: many
D: TRBD1
J: TRBJ2-7
V: TRBV24-1

CDR3: CASSLSSGAMNTEAFF
DNA: TGTGCCAGCAGCCTATCCTCCGGAGCGATGAACACTGAAGCTTTCTTT
size: few
D: -
J: TRBJ1-1
V: TRBV7-6

CDR3: CASSYSILDERNSYEQYF
DNA: TGTGCCAGCAGTTACTCGATCCTCGATGAGCGGAACTCCTACGAGCAGTACTTC
size: many
D: -
J: TRBJ2-7
V: TRBV6-2/TRBV6-3

CDR3: CASTMERSGGKLFF
DNA: TGTGCCAGCACCATGGAACGGAGCGGGGGAAAACTGTTTTTT
size: -
D: -
J: TRBJ1-4
V: TRBV12-3/TRBV12-4

CDR3: CASSWDFLEGTDTQYF
DNA: TGTGCCAGCAGTTGGGACTTCCTGGAGGGCACAGATACGCAGTATTTT
size: many
D: -
J: TRBJ2-3
V: TRBV28

CDR3: CASSSHRGFTEKLFF
DNA: TGTGCCAGCAGTTCCCACAGGGGCTTCACCGAAAAACTGTTTTTT
size: many
D: TRBD1
J: TRBJ1-4
V: TRBV25-1

CDR3: CASSSSTGELFF
DNA: TGTGCCAGCAGTTCTAGCACCGGGGAGCTGTTTTTT
size: many
D: -
J: TRBJ2-2
V: TRBV28

CDR3: CSAREGTSVENEQFF
DNA: TGCAGTGCTAGAGAGGGGACTAGCGTTGAGAATGAGCAGTTCTTC
size: many
D: TRBD2
J: TRBJ2-1
V: TRBV20-1

CDR3: CASSQEGPMNQPQHF
DNA: TGTGCCAGCAGCCAAGAAGGTCCTATGAATCAGCCCCAGCATTTT
size: many
D: -
J: TRBJ1-5
V: TRBV4-2

CDR3: CASSFGTDSGNTIYF
DNA: TGTGCCAGCAGCTTCGGGACAGACTCTGGAAACACCATATATTTT
size: many
D: TRBD1
J: TRBJ1-3
V: TRBV7-2

CDR3: CASSYGRTGNQPQHF
DNA: TGTGCCAGCAGTTACGGAAGGACAGGGAATCAGCCCCAGCATTTT
size: many
D: TRBD1
J: TRBJ1-5
V: TRBV6-2/TRBV6-3

CDR3: CASSPRVGNSPLHF
DNA: TGTGCCAGCAGCCCCAGGGTCGGGAATTCACCCCTCCACTTT
size: many
D: -
J: TRBJ1-6
V: TRBV6-2/TRBV6-3

CDR3: CSARDRAGIYGYTF
DNA: TGCAGTGCTAGAGATCGCGCAGGAATATACGGCTACACCTTC
size: -
D: -
J: TRBJ1-2
V: TRBV20-1

CDR3: CASSPPAGSYYGYTF
DNA: TGTGCCAGCTCACCACCGGCGGGCAGCTACTATGGCTACACCTTC
size: -
D: -
J: TRBJ1-2
V: TRBV18

CDR3: CASTSGSPTGELFF
DNA: TGTGCCAGTACAAGCGGAAGCCCCACCGGGGAGCTGTTTTTT
size: many
D: -
J: TRBJ2-2
V: TRBV19

CDR3: CASSPTRGSYEQYF
DNA: TGTGCCAGCAGCCCGACTAGGGGCTCCTACGAGCAGTACTTC
size: many
D: -
J: TRBJ2-7
V: TRBV7-2

CDR3: CSVSGSTGGGEKLFF
DNA: TGCAGCGTCAGCGGGTCGACAGGGGGAGGTGAAAAACTGTTTTTT
size: many
D: TRBD1
J: TRBJ1-4
V: TRBV29-1

CDR3: CASRTQGFTGELFF
DNA: TGTGCCAGCAGGACTCAAGGATTCACCGGGGAGCTGTTTTTT
size: many
D: -
J: TRBJ2-2
V: TRBV28

CDR3: CSVVLTGYEQYF
DNA: TGCAGCGTTGTTCTTACGGGTTACGAGCAGTACTTC
size: many
D: -
J: TRBJ2-7
V: TRBV29-1

CDR3: CATSDLGLAGETQYF
DNA: TGTGCCACCAGTGATTTGGGCCTAGCGGGAGAGACCCAGTACTTC
size: many
D: TRBD2
J: TRBJ2-5
V: TRBV24-1

CDR3: CATSRGGRSGSFQETQYF
DNA: TGTGCCACCAGCAGAGGGGGAAGGAGCGGGAGCTTCCAAGAGACCCAGTACTTC
size: -
D: TRBD2
J: TRBJ2-5
V: TRBV15

CDR3: CSARNPAEHTDTQYF
DNA: TGCAGTGCTAGGAACCCGGCCGAACACACAGATACGCAGTATTTT
size: many
D: -
J: TRBJ2-3
V: TRBV20-1

CDR3: CASSGTSSGDTQYF
DNA: TGCGCCAGCAGCGGTACTAGTTCCGGAGATACGCAGTATTTT
size: many
D: -
J: TRBJ2-3
V: TRBV5-1

CDR3: CASSLSGTDPPLYTF
DNA: TGTGCCAGCAGCTTAAGCGGGACAGATCCCCCCCTATACACCTTC
size: -
D: TRBD1
J: TRBJ1-2
V: TRBV7-2

CDR3: CATSDFNAGPTDTQYF
DNA: TGTGCCACCAGTGATTTCAACGCGGGGCCCACAGATACGCAGTATTTT
size: many
D: -
J: TRBJ2-3
V: TRBV24-1

CDR3: CASRKKTGGMDTEAFF
DNA: TGTGCCAGCAGAAAGAAGACAGGTGGTATGGACACTGAAGCTTTCTTT
size: many
D: -
J: TRBJ1-1
V: TRBV27

CDR3: CASRDREYSPLHF
DNA: TGTGCCAGCAGGGACAGGGAGTATTCACCCCTCCACTTT
size: many
D: TRBD1
J: TRBJ1-6
V: TRBV2

CDR3: CASSYSAGAILYEQYF
DNA: TGTGCCAGCAGTTACTCCGCAGGAGCAATACTCTACGAGCAGTACTTC
size: many
D: -
J: TRBJ2-7
V: TRBV6-2/TRBV6-3

CDR3: CAMTRTGSNEQYF
DNA: TGTGCCATGACCCGGACAGGGAGCAACGAGCAGTACTTC
size: many
D: TRBD1
J: TRBJ2-7
V: TRBV5-4

CDR3: CASRGQGANTEAFF
DNA: TGTGCCAGCAGAGGACAGGGGGCCAACACTGAAGCTTTCTTT
size: many
D: TRBD1
J: TRBJ1-1
V: TRBV12-3/TRBV12-4